These 15 T cell receptor beta chains came from one sample sequenced in a study of T cells in Graves' hyperthyroidism and ophthalmopathy. Amplification of TCR beta CDR3 regions was performed using RNA transcripts as template. Carried out on the TCR CDR3, a first-round RT-PCR used the HTBI primer set. TCRdb re-called the multiplex PCR reads with MiXCR, one entry per CDR3 protein. Here the sample spans approximately 870,000 distinct CDR3 sequences, around 38% being singletons. Sequenced sample: blood. Receptor source: a man aged 18 to 29 with Graves' hyperthyroidism.

The rearrangement links TRBV20-1 to TRBJ2-6; no clear D. The CDR3 contains 12 residues. The ends were cut back, 6 bases at V and 5 bases at J, with 8 bases in the middle. In germline, CDR1 is DFQATT, CDR2 SNEGSKA (reference sequence). The CDR3 sequence is CSATDRANVLTF. The CDR3 nucleotides are TGCAGTGCCACCGACAGGGCCAACGTCCTGACTTTC.

The rearrangement joins TRBV14 to TRBJ1-1, with TRBD1 as a possible D gene (5 bases). Germline lookup yields CDR1 SGHDN and CDR2 FVKESK. The germline V and J ends were trimmed by 3 bases and 7 bases, with 12 bases remaining between them. This CDR3 is 13 amino acids long. The CDR3 region is CASSHGDGNEAFF. For the CDR3, the DNA is TGTGCCAGCAGCCATGGGGACGGGAATGAAGCTTTCTTT.

The chain uses TRBV12-3 or TRBV12-4 and TRBJ1-4; 8 nucleotides match TRBD1. The CDR3 length is 18 residues. The ends lost 6 bases at V and 0 bases at J; junction bases unmatched: 12. The chain's CDR3 is CASSPGDRRFATNEKLFF. The CDR3 DNA reads TGTGCCAGCAGCCCGGGGGACAGGCGATTTGCAACTAATGAAAAACTGTTTTTT.

At least ten counts were recorded for this clonotype. The chain carries TRBV7-6 and TRBJ1-6; TRBD1 matches 7 bases. Germline V CDR1 and CDR2: SGHVS, FNYEAQ. CDR3 length: 14 amino acids. V lost 5 bases, J lost 10 bases, and 8 bases stayed unmatched. CDR3 DNA: TGTGCCAGCAGCCCGACAGGGAGCGACTCACCCCTCCACTTT. This gives the protein CASSPTGSDSPLHF.

The chain is built from TRBV7-2 and TRBJ2-5, with D unclear. The V gene's germline CDR1 is SGHTA and CDR2 FQGNSA. The V end lost 1 base, the J end lost 9 bases, and 12 bases lay between the germline ends. The CDR3 runs 13 residues. DNA for the CDR3: TGTGCCAGCAGCTTAGGAAAGAATCAGCCCCAGTACTTC. Amino acid sequence: CASSLGKNQPQYF.

The chain is built from TRBV12-3 or TRBV12-4 and TRBJ2-6; D is undetermined. Trimming took 6 bases from V and 0 from J, leaving 9 bases between them. The CDR3 is 15 residues long. CDR3 protein: CASRTQDSGANVLTF. In DNA, the CDR3 is TGTGCCAGCAGGACACAAGACTCTGGGGCCAACGTCCTGACTTTC.

Only a few counts were recorded for this clonotype. The CDR3 here is CASSQAVGDGYTF. As DNA, the CDR3 is TGTGCCAGCAGCCAAGCCGTTGGAGATGGCTACACCTTC. J is TRBJ1-2 and V is TRBV4-2, with unresolved D. The CDR3 has 13 amino acids. Germline lookup yields CDR1 LGHNA and CDR2 YNFKEQ. V lost 1 base to trimming and J lost 6 bases, with 9 bases between them.

This clonotype has at least ten counts. The chain uses TRBV7-9 and TRBJ1-4, with D maybe TRBD1 (5 bases). The CDR3 has 14 amino acids. V shed 3 bases and J shed 7 bases, with 12 bases lying between them. CDR1 is SEHNR, CDR2 FQNEAQ, per germline (reference sequence). The CDR3 is CASSFGTGTEKLFF. The CDR3 nucleotides are TGTGCCAGCAGCTTCGGGACGGGTACTGAAAAACTGTTTTTT.

The chain joins TRBV6-4 to TRBJ2-1; the D is unclear. The V gene's germline CDR1 is MRHNA and CDR2 SNTAGT. This CDR3 has 12 amino acids. V shed 4 bases and J shed 4 bases, with 5 bases lying between them. The CDR3 region is CASSAFYNEQFF. CDR3 nucleotide sequence: TGTGCCAGCAGTGCCTTTTACAATGAGCAGTTCTTC.

The chain recombines TRBV20-1 with TRBJ1-6; D is undetermined. Germline V lookup: CDR1 DFQATT, CDR2 SNEGSKA (reference sequence). The CDR3 is 14 residues long. Trimming left V 0 bases short and J 7 bases short, with 10 bases between. For the CDR3, the DNA is TGCAGTGCTAGAGATGTGGGAGGGAATTCACCCCTCCACTTT. Residues: CSARDVGGNSPLHF.

This clonotype was seen ten or more times. The J gene is TRBJ2-7, the V gene TRBV20-1; TRBD1 might be the D (6 bases). The CDR3 loop spans 13 amino acids. Germline-derived CDR1 and CDR2 are DFQATT and SNEGSKA (reference sequence). The V and J ends lost 6 bases and 2 bases respectively, with 14 bases between them. As DNA, the CDR3 is TGCAGTGCCCGGACAGTTACGGCCTACGAGCAGTACTTC. It codes for CSARTVTAYEQYF.

The chain is built from TRBV12-3 or TRBV12-4 and TRBJ1-2, with a possible D match to TRBD1 (6 bases). V shed 4 bases and J shed 4 bases, with 22 bases lying between them. The CDR3 spans 17 residues. This CDR3 is CASSYRISGAGGYGYTF. In nucleotides, the CDR3 is TGTGCCAGCAGTTATCGGATCTCAGGGGCGGGGGGCTATGGCTACACCTTC.

The J gene is TRBJ2-7, the V gene TRBV9; 9 bases align to TRBD1. J gave up 5 bases and V 4 bases, and 10 bases lay outside the gene matches. Germline CDR1 and CDR2: SGDLS and YYNGEE. This CDR3 is built from 15 residues. The chain's CDR3 is CASSPLGTGTHEQYF. CDR3 sequence (DNA): TGTGCCAGCAGCCCACTGGGGACAGGGACACACGAGCAGTACTTC.

This clonotype was seen only a few times. V and J are TRBV5-1 and TRBJ2-2, with TRBD2 identical over 7 bases. This CDR3 contains 14 residues. J lost 6 bases, V lost 4 bases, and 6 bases had no gene match. Germline V gives CDR1 SGHRS, CDR2 YFSETQ. The CDR3 sequence is CASSETSSAGELFF. The CDR3 DNA follows: TGCGCCAGCAGCGAGACTAGCTCGGCCGGGGAGCTGTTTTTT.

The chain employs TRBV20-1 and TRBJ1-5, with D maybe TRBD1 (6 bases). The CDR3 covers 15 residues. V was cut by 6 bases and J by 1 base, with 16 bases left in between. Germline CDR1 reads DFQATT; CDR2 reads SNEGSKA (reference sequence). In nucleotides, the CDR3 is TGCAGTGCGAAGGGGACACCGAGGAGCAATCAGCCCCAGCATTTT. Its protein product is CSAKGTPRSNQPQHF.